The source of this T cell receptor beta chain is a study of T cell clonotyping in hematopoietic cell transplantation. Time point in this sample: recipient sample about 28 days before transplant, after cytoreduction. TCRdb's table, derived via immunoSEQ multiplex PCR, lists solely in-frame clones and lacks some. The table has about 50,000 clones, just over 85% seen once. The source material was peripheral blood mononuclear cells, sampled before stem cell transplant. The TCR comes from a man between 60 and 75 years old with biphenotypic leukemia. Some clones in this sample may be carry-over from other donors' samples.

CDR3 residues: CASVTWGNYGYTF. The CDR3 DNA reads TGTGCCAGCGTAACGTGGGGTAACTATGGCTACACCTTC. The V and J genes are TRBV28 and TRBJ1-2; D unclear. V lost 8 bases to trimming and J lost 1 base, with 11 bases between them. CDR3 length equals 13 residues. Germline V gene lookup returns CDR1 MDHEN and CDR2 SYDVKM.